These T cell receptor beta chains were read from a single sample in a study of cytomegalovirus exposure and HLA in healthy donors. The repertoire was sequenced with immunoSEQ multiplex PCR; TCRdb's copy has only in-frame clones and lacks some. The sample records about 96,000 clones, approximately 74% being singletons. Sequencing input: PBMCs. The receptors stem from a female donor in good health and CMV-seropositive. The CDR3 runs from the conserved cysteine through the conserved F or W. A D gene is named only where the DNA matches it firmly.

v_call d_call cdr3_aa
TRBV28 - CASSSRDTYTGELFF
TRBV7-6 - CASSLGTDTQYF
TRBV6-9 - CASSSAERLGYTF
TRBV28 - CASSLTTMYEQYF
TRBV15 TRBD2 CATSRDGSSGDTQYF
TRBV25-1 - CATPLNPPRDTQYF
TRBV5-1 - CASSFDSMNTEAFF
TRBV5-4 - CASSSYVGDTEAFF
TRBV27 - CASSSRGANVLTF
TRBV18 - CASSPDSDQPQHF
TRBV7-8 - CASRPDTSYEQYF
TRBV9 - CASSVWPQETQYF
TRBV29-1 - CSVEARQKEAFF
TRBV7-9 - CASSLGGVHEQYF
TRBV5-1 - CASSLGPGEQSDF
TRBV30 - CASSGTYTDTQYF
TRBV7-6 TRBD2 CASSLAGVAGDADTQYF
TRBV4-3 - CASSQGTVNGYTF
TRBV9 - CASSVEGREETQYF
TRBV29-1 - CSVGEGAYEQYF
TRBV5-4 - CASSLGQNYGYTF
TRBV5-6 - CASSNGHLSSYEQYF
TRBV9 - CASSVGGSRNTEAFF
TRBV6-1 - CASSAEGGTQYF
TRBV15 - CATSRVFGGSGNTIYF
TRBV2 - CASSELSGVNEKLFF
TRBV10-3 TRBD1 CAITPLRTGTGYTF
TRBV18 - CASSPQQATYNEQFF
TRBV6-5 - CASTRGANNEQFF
TRBV7-2 - CASSRSRELEQYF
TRBV15 TRBD1 CATSSLQGYNTEAFF
TRBV7-3 - CASSVSRGSAEQFF
TRBV4-1 TRBD1 CASSQGPGQAYIRKYF
TRBV28 TRBD1 CASSYAGQDYSGANVLTF
TRBV9 - CASSVAGDTEAFF
TRBV7-9 - CASSFGSGDEQFF
TRBV5-1 - CASSLGQAHTREQYF
TRBV15 TRBD1 CATRGQGETGELFF
TRBV5-1 - CASSLVVGGEQFF
TRBV4-1 - CASSQGRAGKNIQYF
TRBV4-3 - CASSQGSGTFNEQYF
TRBV7-9 TRBD1 CASSLGTVRKKGTQYF
TRBV28 TRBD2 CASSFGGLAGLTGELFF
TRBV5-6 TRBD1 CASSVRDSSYNSPLHF
TRBV7-9 TRBD2 CASSQAGNQETQYF
TRBV7-9 - CASSSGQGDGYTF
TRBV19 - CASSIFEGPDTQYF
TRBV7-2 TRBD1 CASERDRGRGTGELFF
TRBV7-2 - CASSFQRDTQYF
TRBV7-9 TRBD2 CASSLGGTSGSAETQYF
TRBV4-2 TRBD1 CASSQGQGVYNEQFF
TRBV2 - CASSVGPGSTDTQYF
TRBV5-1 - CASSSRDKNTGELFF